The T cell receptor beta chain described here comes from a study of radiotherapy plus CTLA-4 blockade in lung cancer. Study-wide results and limits: TCR clones originating in tumors grew in number in blood after radiotherapy plus ipilimumab.

TCRdb keeps only in-frame clones here, not all; method: immunoSEQ multiplex PCR. The repertoire includes roughly 53,000 clones, under 85% of them detected once, and 3.2% sits in the top ten. The junction had 13 bases not matched to a gene; V was cut back by 2 bases and J by 8 bases. Germline CDR1 reads SGHTS; CDR2 reads YDEGEE. The CDR3 runs 16 residues. On this clone itself: The antigen is not known.

The TCR comes from a human donor with non-small cell lung cancer who had a partial response to radiotherapy plus ipilimumab. The sequencing here drew on peripheral blood, taken from a patient treated with radiotherapy plus ipilimumab. The chain employs TRBV5-8 and TRBJ2-1; 7 nucleotides align to TRBD2. Here the CDR3 DNA reads TGTGCCAGCAGCTTCCAGACTGCCCTGGGAGGGTATGAGCAGTTCTTC. Its translation is CASSFQTALGGYEQFF.